The rows below give T cell receptor beta chains drawn from one sample of a study of T cell changes during pregnancy in multiple sclerosis. Profiled with immunoSEQ multiplex PCR; TCRdb holds only in-frame clones, not every one. Among 65,000 to 80,000 clones listed, roughly 91% were seen once. The sequencing here drew on peripheral blood, taken in the first trimester of pregnancy. Receptors originate from a female donor with multiple sclerosis, enrolled in a pregnancy study. The CDR3 runs from the conserved cysteine through the conserved F or W. The D gene is left open where the match is weak. Not all rows give a size; the values are once, few, many and, for expanded clones, a class.

v_call	d_call	clone_size	j_call	cdr3_nt	cdr3_aa
TRBV11-1	TRBD2	NA	TRBJ2-7	TGTGCCAGCAGCTTTCCGGGACTACTGCACGAGCAGTACTTC	CASSFPGLLHEQYF
TRBV4-3	NA	NA	TRBJ1-3	TGCGCCAGCAGCCAAGATGGAGCACCAGGAAACACCATATATTTT	CASSQDGAPGNTIYF
TRBV7-2	NA	once	TRBJ2-3	TGTGCCAGCAGCTTAAGGCTAGCTAGCACAGATACGCAGTATTTT	CASSLRLASTDTQYF
TRBV9	NA	NA	TRBJ2-2	TGTGCCAGCAGCCAGGGGGGACAGATCTACACCGGGGAGCTGTTTTTT	CASSQGGQIYTGELFF
TRBV29-1	TRBD2	NA	TRBJ2-6	TGCAGCGTTGGGGAGGGTTCTCCCTCTGGGGCCAACGTCCTGACTTTC	CSVGEGSPSGANVLTF
TRBV19	TRBD1	NA	TRBJ2-5	TGTGCCAGTAGGATACGGAGGGACAGGCGGCCTCAAGAGACCCAGTACTTC	CASRIRRDRRPQETQYF
TRBV4-3	TRBD1	NA	TRBJ1-4	TGCGCCAGCAGCCAGGGAGACAGGGTCAATGAAAAACTGTTTTTT	CASSQGDRVNEKLFF
TRBV7-8	TRBD2	once	TRBJ2-4	TGTGCCAGCAGCTTAGTACTAGCGGGGGGATTTGGGGCCAAAAACATTCAGTACTTC	CASSLVLAGGFGAKNIQYF
TRBV28	NA	NA	TRBJ2-7	TGTGCCAGCAGTTTATTTAGATCCTACGAGCAGTACTTC	CASSLFRSYEQYF
TRBV5-1	NA	NA	TRBJ2-5	TGCGCCAGCAGCCTTCCCGGGGAGACCCAGTACTTC	CASSLPGETQYF
TRBV5-6	NA	NA	TRBJ1-2	TGTGCCAGCAGCCCCGGGGTAAACTATGGCTACACCTTC	CASSPGVNYGYTF
TRBV5-1	TRBD2	NA	TRBJ2-1	TGCGCCAGCAGCTCGCCGACTAGCGGGAGAAGTTATTTGCAGTTCTTC	CASSSPTSGRSYLQFF
TRBV15	TRBD2	NA	TRBJ2-1	TGTGCCACCAGCAGAGGACTAGCGGGATTAGACAATGAGCAGTTCTTC	CATSRGLAGLDNEQFF
TRBV7-9	TRBD2	NA	TRBJ2-7	TGTGCCAGCAGCCGAATAACGGGACTAGCGGGCTACGAGCAGTACTTC	CASSRITGLAGYEQYF
TRBV7-9	TRBD1	NA	TRBJ2-5	TGTGCCAGCAGCTCGGGGACAGGGGAGTCCGAGACCCAGTACTTC	CASSSGTGESETQYF
TRBV21-1	NA	NA	TRBJ1-2	TGTGCCAGCAGCAAAGTCCCAGGGCCAGCCTATGGCTACACCTTC	CASSKVPGPAYGYTF
TRBV27	TRBD2	NA	TRBJ2-1	TGTGCCAGCAGTTTCACCGGGACTAGCTGGGTCAATGAGCAGTTCTTC	CASSFTGTSWVNEQFF
TRBV15	TRBD2	NA	TRBJ2-7	TGTGCCACCAGCAGAGGGGGGGGGAACGAGCAGTACTTC	CATSRGGGNEQYF
TRBV4-3	NA	NA	TRBJ1-3	TGCGCCAGCAGCCAAGAGGTTCCACTGCTCCGGAGCTCTGGAAACACCATATATTTT	CASSQEVPLLRSSGNTIYF
TRBV9	NA	NA	TRBJ2-7	TGTGCCAGCAGCGCTGGGACAACTTCTTCCTACGAGCAGTACTTC	CASSAGTTSSYEQYF
TRBV19	TRBD2	NA	TRBJ2-2	TGTGCCAGTAGTCCGGGACTAGCGGGGGGGGTGCGCGCGACGCGTAACGGGGAGCTGTTTTTT	CASSPGLAGGVRATRNGELFF
TRBV30	TRBD1	NA	TRBJ2-7	TGTGCCTGGGGGACAGGGGGATCCTACGAGCAGTACTTC	CAWGTGGSYEQYF
TRBV28	NA	once	TRBJ1-2	TGTGCCAGCAGTCCGGGAGGTGGGGGCTACACCTTC	CASSPGGGGYTF
TRBV6-5	TRBD1	once	TRBJ1-1	TGTGCCAGCGGCCAGGACAGGGGAGCTGAAGCTTTCTTT	CASGQDRGAEAFF
TRBV6-5	TRBD2	NA	TRBJ2-2	TGTGCCAGCACCTCGGGGGGGGCTGGCACCGGGGAGCTGTTTTTT	CASTSGGAGTGELFF
TRBV7-2	TRBD1	NA	TRBJ1-1	TGTGCCAGCAGCCCGCGACAGGGACCAAACACTGAAGCTTTCTTT	CASSPRQGPNTEAFF
TRBV4-1	NA	NA	TRBJ1-2	TGCGCCAGCAGCCAAAGTGGAACCGGGACTTCAAGGCATGGCTACACCTTC	CASSQSGTGTSRHGYTF
TRBV7-9	TRBD1	NA	TRBJ2-1	TGTGCCAGCAGCTTATTGGGCAGGGGGAATGAGCAGTTCTTC	CASSLLGRGNEQFF
TRBV19	TRBD2	NA	TRBJ2-3	TGTGCCAGTAGCGCGACGGGAACTAGCGGTCGTGGGGATACGCAGTATTTT	CASSATGTSGRGDTQYF
TRBV7-2	NA	once	TRBJ1-5	TGTGCCAGCACCCCGACAGCCAGCAATCAGCCCCAGCATTTT	CASTPTASNQPQHF
TRBV25-1	NA	NA	TRBJ2-7	TGTGCCAGCAGTATAGGGGGGGGGAAGAGCTCCTACGAGCAGTACTTC	CASSIGGGKSSYEQYF
TRBV7-3	NA	NA	TRBJ2-7	TGTGCCAGCAGCTTAATTGCAGGGGCGTCGGGTGAGCAGTACTTC	CASSLIAGASGEQYF
TRBV4-1	TRBD2	NA	TRBJ2-7	TGCGCCAGCAGCCAAGACAGACTAGCGGTATTTTACGAGCAGTACTTC	CASSQDRLAVFYEQYF
TRBV10-1	NA	NA	TRBJ2-3	TGCGCCAGCAGTGAATTACAGGGTGTAGATACGCAGTATTTT	CASSELQGVDTQYF
TRBV11-2	TRBD1	NA	TRBJ1-4	TGTGCCAGCAGCTTAGGGACAGGGGATGGGGAAAAACTGTTTTTT	CASSLGTGDGEKLFF